The 10 T cell receptor beta chains listed next were all sequenced from one sample in a study of blood T cell repertoires in COVID-19. TCRdb's table, derived via immunoSEQ multiplex PCR, lists solely in-frame clones and lacks some. The table lists roughly 250,000 clones, around 87% of them singletons. Sequenced: peripheral blood. Source of these receptors: a man in his 60s who had recovered from COVID-19.

The chain links TRBV19 to TRBJ2-3, with TRBD2 as a possible D gene (7 bases). Germline CDR1 and CDR2: LNHDA and SQIVND (reference sequence). With 5 bases removed from V and 6 bases from J, the gap between germline ends came to 12 bases. This CDR3 has 13 amino acids. The CDR3 spells CASSPRGADTQYF. As DNA, the CDR3 is TGTGCCAGTAGTCCCCGGGGGGCTGATACGCAGTATTTT.

The chain is built from TRBV11-2 and TRBJ2-7, with 9 bases matching TRBD1. Germline lookup yields CDR1 SGHAT and CDR2 FQNNGV. The J segment lost 1 base and the V segment lost 5 bases, leaving 9 bases of the junction unmatched. This CDR3 has 16 amino acids. The CDR3 protein is CASSPRGDRASYEQYF. The CDR3 DNA sequence: TGTGCCAGCAGCCCGAGGGGGGACAGGGCTTCCTACGAGCAGTACTTC.

This sequence joins TRBV29-1 and TRBJ2-3; a weak D match, TRBD2 (7 bases). With 2 bases removed from V and 4 bases from J, the gap between germline ends came to 19 bases. The CDR3 loop spans 16 amino acids. CDR1 and CDR2 (germline): SQVTM, ANQGSEA. Here the CDR3 reads CSVEIGLAEGADTQYF. The CDR3 DNA reads as TGCAGCGTTGAAATCGGGCTAGCGGAGGGGGCAGATACGCAGTATTTT.

The V call is TRBV11-2, the J call TRBJ2-2; possibly TRBD2 for D (7 bases). CDR3 length: 17 amino acids. V gave up 5 bases and J gave up 0 bases, with 16 bases separating them. CDR1 is SGHAT, CDR2 FQNNGV, per germline. The CDR3 sequence: CASSRLGGGPNTGELFF. The CDR3 DNA reads as TGTGCCAGCAGCCGTCTTGGGGGGGGCCCGAACACCGGGGAGCTGTTTTTT. Full variable domain (outside the CDR3, taken from reference TRBV11-2 and TRBJ2-2): EAGVAQSPRYKIIEKRQSVAFWCNPISGHATLYWYQQILGQGPKLLIQFQNNGVVDDSQLPKDRFSAERLKGVDSTLKIQPAKLEDSAVYLCASSRLGGGPNTGELFFGEGSRLTVL.

This clone was recorded many times. The chain combines TRBV5-1 with TRBJ2-2, with TRBD1 matching 7 bases. V was pared by 1 base and J by 4 bases, with 10 bases of the junction left unmatched. The CDR3 extends over 17 amino acids. Germline CDR1 is SGHRS and CDR2 is YFSETQ. The CDR3 spells CASSLSQTGMRTGELFF. The CDR3 DNA is TGCGCCAGCAGCTTGTCCCAGACAGGGATGCGCACCGGGGAGCTGTTTTTT.

The chain couples TRBV3-1 (or the pseudogene TRBV3-2) to TRBJ1-6; 9 bases fit TRBD1. Trimming took 4 bases from V and 10 from J; bases not matched to a gene: 8. The CDR3 covers 15 residues. Germline V CDR1 and CDR2: LGHDT, YNNKEL (reference sequence). DNA for the CDR3: TGTGCCAGCAGCCTACGACAGGGGGAGCGGTCACCCCTCCACTTT. It specifies CASSLRQGERSPLHF.

The V gene is TRBV5-1, the J gene TRBJ2-5, with a possible D match to TRBD1 (6 bases). Germline assignment: CDR1 SGHRS and CDR2 YFSETQ. This CDR3 region has 12 residues. V was trimmed by 9 bases and J by 5 bases, leaving 14 bases between them. The CDR3 nucleotides read TGCGCCATCTACAGGGAACCGGAGACCCAGTACTTC. It encodes CAIYREPETQYF. The whole variable domain, remainder taken from reference TRBV5-1 and TRBJ2-5, is KAGVTQTPRYLIKTRGQQVTLSCSPISGHRSVSWYQQTPGQGLQFLFEYFSETQRNKGNFPGRFSGRQFSNSRSEMNVSTLELGDSALYLCAIYREPETQYFGPGTRLLVL.

V gene TRBV2 combines with J gene TRBJ2-6; 11 bases align to TRBD1. CDR1 is SNHLY, CDR2 FYNNEI, per germline. The J segment lost 4 bases and the V segment lost 5 bases, leaving 10 bases of the junction unmatched. The CDR3 length is 18 residues. CDR3 sequence: CASSIAGTGGSGANVLTF. The DNA of the CDR3 is TGTGCCAGCAGTATAGCCGGGACAGGGGGATCCGGGGCCAACGTCCTGACTTTC.

This clone was found once. This same CDR3 is encoded by further DNA sequences in the sample. The chain has TRBV18 and TRBJ1-1; D is perhaps TRBD1 (5 bases). The CDR3 sequence is 15 residues long. Germline V lookup: CDR1 KGHSH, CDR2 LQKENI. Deletions cut 0 bases from V and 0 bases from J, with 8 bases between. CDR3 protein: CASSPPSGMNTEAFF. CDR3 nucleotide sequence: TGTGCCAGCTCACCACCGTCAGGGATGAACACTGAAGCTTTCTTT. The entire variable domain, with the rest obtained from reference TRBV18 and TRBJ1-1, is as follows: NAGVMQNPRHLVRRRGQEARLRCSPMKGHSHVYWYRQLPEEGLKFMVYLQKENIIDESGMPKERFSAEFPKEGPSILRIQQVVRGDSAAYFCASSPPSGMNTEAFFGQGTRLTVV.

The V gene is TRBV7-8, the J gene TRBJ2-5, with TRBD1 identical over 9 bases. V was clipped by 1 base and J by 5 bases; unmatched bases: 11. The CDR3 is made up of 17 amino acids. Germline CDR1 reads SGHVS; CDR2 reads FQNEAQ. This CDR3 reads CASSLESRTGDGETQYF. CDR3 in DNA: TGTGCCAGCAGCTTAGAATCTCGGACAGGGGACGGTGAGACCCAGTACTTC.